One sample yielded the 10 T cell receptor beta chains listed below, sequenced in a study of T cells expressing NK-cell markers. TCRdb reanalyzed the 5' RACE reads and collapses them to one entry per CDR3 protein, without DNA. The sample data list roughly 430,000 distinct CDR3 sequences. Specimen: blood T cells: a sorted CD56 or NKG2C T cell subset, CD4+ or CD8+ T cells, or bulk PBMC T cells (not recorded which). Every receptor here comes from a woman between 18 and 69 years old in good health.

V usage is TRBV7-2 and J usage is TRBJ1-2; TCRdb indicates TRBD1, and absent DNA this call remains unverified. The CDR3 extends over 16 amino acids. Germline assignment: CDR1 SGHTA and CDR2 FQGNSA. CDR3 sequence reads: CASRPRTGRFANGYTF.

V gene TRBV7-3 combines with J gene TRBJ2-3; TCRdb's D call, TRBD2, is unchecked because there is no DNA. This CDR3 has 16 amino acids. Per germline, CDR1 SGHTA and CDR2 FQGTGA. The CDR3 sequence is CASSLTAGAGTDTQYF.

This chain joins TRBV5-1 and TRBJ1-4; as DNA is missing, the TRBD1 call by TCRdb cannot be tested. The CDR3 is 18 residues long. Germline values: CDR1 SGHRS, CDR2 YFSETQ. The CDR3 sequence: CASSSRVPGQGTKEKLFF.

V is TRBV14 and J is TRBJ2-1; absent DNA, TCRdb's TRBD2 call cannot be checked. The CDR3 sequence is 19 residues long. Germline V gene sequence: CDR1 SGHDN, CDR2 FVKESK. CDR3 loop: CASSQALTSGRSSYNEQFF.

The chain combines TRBV4-3 with TRBJ2-1; the TCRdb D gene call, TRBD1, has no DNA to confirm it. This CDR3 is built from 14 residues. The germline V gene has CDR1 LGHNA and CDR2 YSLEER. CDR3 loop: CASSQDVVGDEQFF.

The gene calls are TRBV12-3 or TRBV12-4 and TRBJ2-7; TCRdb selects TRBD1, and the lack of DNA leaves this call unchecked. The CDR3 sequence is 18 residues long. The chain's CDR3 is CASTGGGSVLAASYEQYF.

The V and J genes are TRBV12-3 or TRBV12-4 and TRBJ2-2. The CDR3 extends over 14 amino acids. CDR3 loop: CASSEDGYTGELFF.

This sequence joins TRBV5-1 and TRBJ1-5; as DNA is missing, the TRBD1 call by TCRdb cannot be tested. Germline V lookup: CDR1 SGHRS, CDR2 YFSETQ. CDR3 length: 16 amino acids. This CDR3 reads CASSPGGTDSNQPQHF.

This chain uses TRBV6-5 with TRBJ1-4; TCRdb proposes TRBD1, but this gene call is untestable without DNA. Germline V gene lookup returns CDR1 MNHEY and CDR2 SVGAGI. This CDR3 has 14 residues. CDR3 region: CASSWDRGLEKLFF.

The chain combines TRBV4-2 with TRBJ2-1. Germline V gene data show CDR1 as LGHNA and CDR2 as YNFKEQ. The CDR3 length is 14 residues. CDR3 residues: CASSQDSRQHQQFF.